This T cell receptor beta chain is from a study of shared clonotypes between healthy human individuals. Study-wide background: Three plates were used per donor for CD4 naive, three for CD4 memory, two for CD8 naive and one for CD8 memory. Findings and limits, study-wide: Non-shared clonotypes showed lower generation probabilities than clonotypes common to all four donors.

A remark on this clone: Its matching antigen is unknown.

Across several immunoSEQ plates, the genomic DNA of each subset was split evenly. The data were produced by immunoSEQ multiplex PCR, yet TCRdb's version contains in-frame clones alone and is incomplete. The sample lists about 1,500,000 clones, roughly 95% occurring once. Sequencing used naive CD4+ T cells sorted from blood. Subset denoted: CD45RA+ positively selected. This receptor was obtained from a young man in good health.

The CDR3: CASRSGLAASYEQYF. For the CDR3, the DNA is TGTGCCAGCAGGTCTGGACTAGCGGCGTCCTACGAGCAGTACTTC. The chain links TRBV6-5 to TRBJ2-7, with 10 bases matching TRBD2. The CDR3 is 15 amino acids. CDR1 MNHEY and CDR2 SVGAGI come from the germline V gene. With V trimmed by 6 bases and J by 1 base, 6 bases remained unmatched.